A selection of T cell receptor beta chains follows, all from one sample in a study of blood T cell repertoires in COVID-19. Assay used: immunoSEQ multiplex PCR; TCRdb lists only in-frame clones, some missing. The sample lists about 440,000 clones, around 88% occurring once. The sequenced sample was peripheral blood. The source is a young woman with acute or convalescent COVID-19. The CDR3 runs from the conserved cysteine through the conserved F or W. A D gene is named only where the DNA matches it firmly.

D: TRBD1; J: TRBJ1-6; V: TRBV12-3/TRBV12-4; CDR3: CASSFRGNSPLHF; DNA: TGTGCCAGCAGTTTCAGGGGGAATTCACCCCTCCACTTT
D: -; J: TRBJ1-5; V: TRBV19; CDR3: CASTQGLSNQPQHF; DNA: TGTGCCAGTACCCAGGGGCTTAGCAATCAGCCCCAGCATTTT
D: TRBD2; J: TRBJ2-1; V: TRBV29-1; CDR3: CSVLLAGVRNEQFF; DNA: TGCAGCGTTCTACTAGCGGGGGTAAGAAATGAGCAGTTCTTC
D: -; J: TRBJ1-1; V: TRBV7-2; CDR3: CASSLMGGVGTEAFF; DNA: TGTGCCAGCAGCTTAATGGGGGGAGTTGGAACTGAAGCTTTCTTT
D: TRBD2; J: TRBJ2-2; V: TRBV7-8; CDR3: CASSSERGGAGELFF; DNA: TGTGCCAGCAGCTCCGAGCGGGGGGGAGCCGGGGAGCTGTTTTTT
D: TRBD1; J: TRBJ1-2; V: TRBV5-1; CDR3: CASRSQGAFYGYTF; DNA: TGCGCCAGCAGATCACAGGGGGCATTCTATGGCTACACCTTC
D: TRBD1; J: TRBJ1-2; V: TRBV2; CDR3: CASIRGQGGDYGYTF; DNA: TGTGCCAGCATTAGAGGACAGGGTGGCGACTATGGCTACACCTTC
D: TRBD1; J: TRBJ2-3; V: TRBV11-2; CDR3: CASSIQGGIDTQYF; DNA: TGTGCCAGCAGCATACAAGGGGGCATAGATACGCAGTATTTT
D: -; J: TRBJ1-1; V: TRBV4-1; CDR3: CASSHGQLTEAFF; DNA: TGCGCCAGCAGCCATGGACAGCTGACTGAAGCTTTCTTT
D: TRBD1; J: TRBJ2-5; V: TRBV19; CDR3: CASSRGQQETQYF; DNA: TGTGCCAGTAGTAGGGGACAGCAAGAGACCCAGTACTTC
D: -; J: TRBJ1-5; V: TRBV4-2; CDR3: CASSPFRGNQPQHF; DNA: TGTGCCAGCAGCCCTTTCAGGGGCAATCAGCCCCAGCATTTT
D: TRBD1; J: TRBJ1-2; V: TRBV30; CDR3: CAWRQGENYGYTF; DNA: TGTGCCTGGAGACAGGGGGAAAACTATGGCTACACCTTC
D: -; J: TRBJ2-5; V: TRBV7-9; CDR3: CASSMPGLYQETQYF; DNA: TGTGCCAGCAGCATGCCGGGACTGTACCAAGAGACCCAGTACTTC
D: TRBD2; J: TRBJ2-5; V: TRBV27; CDR3: CASSLSRLAETQYF; DNA: TGTGCCAGCAGTTTATCTAGACTAGCTGAGACCCAGTACTTC
D: -; J: TRBJ2-1; V: TRBV28; CDR3: CASSFERGSSYNEQFF; DNA: TGTGCCAGCAGTTTTGAACGGGGGAGCTCCTACAATGAGCAGTTCTTC
D: -; J: TRBJ2-5; V: TRBV27; CDR3: CASSFTGETQYF; DNA: TGTGCCAGCAGTTTCACAGGGGAGACCCAGTACTTC
D: -; J: TRBJ1-2; V: TRBV9; CDR3: CASSPHTRYYGYTF; DNA: TGTGCCAGCAGCCCCCATACACGTTACTATGGCTACACCTTC
D: -; J: TRBJ2-5; V: TRBV9; CDR3: CASSVVGGEPWETQYF; DNA: TGTGCCAGCAGCGTAGTGGGCGGGGAGCCATGGGAGACCCAGTACTTC